This TCR beta chain was identified in a study of cytomegalovirus exposure and HLA in healthy donors. V trimming: 0 bases; J trimming: 9 bases; junction bases outside the gene matches: 7. Germline V CDR1 and CDR2: SGHRS, YFSETQ. The CDR3 is made up of 15 amino acids. Primers: 60 Vbeta forward and 13 Jbeta reverse. Using immunoSEQ multiplex PCR, the repertoire was profiled, and TCRdb retains in-frame clones only, with some absent. The profile shows some 100,000 clones, approximately 79% of them singletons. This rearrangement joins TRBV5-1 to TRBJ2-1; 9 nucleotides align to TRBD2. Material for sequencing was PBMCs. This receptor was identified in a man aged 45-60 years in good health and CMV-seropositive. CDR3 coding DNA: TGCGCCAGCAGCTTGGACCCTAGCGGGGAGGGTGAGCAGTTCTTC. Translating it yields CASSLDPSGEGEQFF.